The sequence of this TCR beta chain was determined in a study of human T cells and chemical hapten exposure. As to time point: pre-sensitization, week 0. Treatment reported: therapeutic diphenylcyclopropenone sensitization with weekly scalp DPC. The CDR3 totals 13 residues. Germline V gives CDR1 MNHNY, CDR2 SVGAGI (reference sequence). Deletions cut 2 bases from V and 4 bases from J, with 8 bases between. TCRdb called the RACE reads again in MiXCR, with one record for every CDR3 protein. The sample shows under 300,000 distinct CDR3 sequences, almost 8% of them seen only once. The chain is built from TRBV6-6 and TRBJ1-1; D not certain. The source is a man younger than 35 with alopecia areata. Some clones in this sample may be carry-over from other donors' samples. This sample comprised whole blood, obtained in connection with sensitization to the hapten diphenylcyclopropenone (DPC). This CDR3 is CASSYGDRTEAFF. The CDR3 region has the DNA TGTGCCAGCAGTTACGGTGACCGCACTGAAGCTTTCTTT.